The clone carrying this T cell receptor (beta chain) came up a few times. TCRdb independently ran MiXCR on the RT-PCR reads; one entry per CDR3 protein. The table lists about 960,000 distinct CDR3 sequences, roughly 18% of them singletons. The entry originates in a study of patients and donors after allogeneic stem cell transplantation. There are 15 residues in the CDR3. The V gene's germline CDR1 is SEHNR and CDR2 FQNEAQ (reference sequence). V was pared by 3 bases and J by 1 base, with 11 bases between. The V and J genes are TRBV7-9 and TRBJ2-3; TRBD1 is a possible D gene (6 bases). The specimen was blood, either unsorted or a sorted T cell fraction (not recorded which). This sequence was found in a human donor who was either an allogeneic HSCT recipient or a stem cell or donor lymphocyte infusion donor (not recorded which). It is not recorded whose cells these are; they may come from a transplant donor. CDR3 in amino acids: CASSFRQVGTDTQYF. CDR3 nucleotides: TGTGCCAGCAGCTTTCGACAGGTCGGCACAGATACGCAGTATTTT.